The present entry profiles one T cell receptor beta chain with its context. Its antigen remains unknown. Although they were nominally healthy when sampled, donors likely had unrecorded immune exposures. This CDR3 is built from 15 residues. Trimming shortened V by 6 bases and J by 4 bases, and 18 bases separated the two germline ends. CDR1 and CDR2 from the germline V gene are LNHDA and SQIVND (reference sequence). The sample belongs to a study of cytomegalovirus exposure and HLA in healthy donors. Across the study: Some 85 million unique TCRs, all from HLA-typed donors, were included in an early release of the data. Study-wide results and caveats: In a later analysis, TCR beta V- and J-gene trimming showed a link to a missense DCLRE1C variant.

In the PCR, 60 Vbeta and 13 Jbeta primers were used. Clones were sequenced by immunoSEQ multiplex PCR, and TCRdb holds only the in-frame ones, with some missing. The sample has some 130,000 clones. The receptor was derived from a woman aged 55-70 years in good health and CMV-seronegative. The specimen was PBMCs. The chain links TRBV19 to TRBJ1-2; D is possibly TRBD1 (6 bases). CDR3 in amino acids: CASREQGRGGYGYTF. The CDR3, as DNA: TGTGCCAGTAGAGAACAGGGAAGGGGCGGCTATGGCTACACCTTC.